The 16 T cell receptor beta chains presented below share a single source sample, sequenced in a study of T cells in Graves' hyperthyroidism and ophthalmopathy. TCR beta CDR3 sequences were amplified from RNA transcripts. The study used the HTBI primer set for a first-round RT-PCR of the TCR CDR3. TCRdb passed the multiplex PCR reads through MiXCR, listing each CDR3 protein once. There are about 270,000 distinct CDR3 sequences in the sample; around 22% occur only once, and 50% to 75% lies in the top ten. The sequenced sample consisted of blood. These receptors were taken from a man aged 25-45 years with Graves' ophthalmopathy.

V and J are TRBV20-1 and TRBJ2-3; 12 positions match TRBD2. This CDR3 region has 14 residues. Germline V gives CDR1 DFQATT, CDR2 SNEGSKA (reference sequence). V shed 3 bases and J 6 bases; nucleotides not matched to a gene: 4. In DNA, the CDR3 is TGCAGTGCTAGGCCTAGCGGGAGGGTTGATACGCAGTATTTT. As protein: CSARPSGRVDTQYF.

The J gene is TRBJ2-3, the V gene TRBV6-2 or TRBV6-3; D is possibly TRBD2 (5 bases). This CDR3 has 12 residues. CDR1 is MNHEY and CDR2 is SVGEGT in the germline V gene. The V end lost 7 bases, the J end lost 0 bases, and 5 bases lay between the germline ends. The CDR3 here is CASKRSTDTQYF. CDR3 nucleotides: TGTGCCAGCAAGCGGAGCACAGATACGCAGTATTTT.

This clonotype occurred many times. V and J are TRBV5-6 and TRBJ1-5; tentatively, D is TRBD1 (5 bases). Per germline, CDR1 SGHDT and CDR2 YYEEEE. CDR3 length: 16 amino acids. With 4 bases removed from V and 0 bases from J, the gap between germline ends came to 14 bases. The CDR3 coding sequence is TGTGCCAGCAGCCCAGACAGAATAAATAGCAATCAGCCCCAGCATTTT. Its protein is CASSPDRINSNQPQHF.

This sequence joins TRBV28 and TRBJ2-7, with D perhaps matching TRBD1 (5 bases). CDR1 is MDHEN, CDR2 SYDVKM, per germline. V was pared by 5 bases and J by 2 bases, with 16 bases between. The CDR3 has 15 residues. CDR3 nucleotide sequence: TGTGCCAGCAGTCCCCTTGTCGAGACAGCCTACGAGCAGTACTTC. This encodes CASSPLVETAYEQYF.

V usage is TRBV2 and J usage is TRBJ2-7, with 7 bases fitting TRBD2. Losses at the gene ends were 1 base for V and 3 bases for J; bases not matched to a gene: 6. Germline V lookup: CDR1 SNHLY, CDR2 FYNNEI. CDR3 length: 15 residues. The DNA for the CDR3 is TGTGCCAGCAGTGAAGAAAGGACTAGACACTACGAGCAGTACTTC. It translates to CASSEERTRHYEQYF.

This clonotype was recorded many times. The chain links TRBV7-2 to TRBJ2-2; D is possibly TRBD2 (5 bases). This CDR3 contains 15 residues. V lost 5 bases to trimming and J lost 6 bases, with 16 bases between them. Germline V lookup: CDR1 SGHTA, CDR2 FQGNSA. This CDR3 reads CASSRWTGRAGELFF. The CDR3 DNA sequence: TGTGCCAGCAGCAGATGGACTGGCAGAGCCGGGGAGCTGTTTTTT.

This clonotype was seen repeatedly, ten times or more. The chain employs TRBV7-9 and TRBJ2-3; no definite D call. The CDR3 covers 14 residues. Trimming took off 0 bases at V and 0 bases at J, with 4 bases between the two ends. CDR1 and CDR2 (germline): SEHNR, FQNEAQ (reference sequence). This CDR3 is CASSLAQSTDTQYF. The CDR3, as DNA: TGTGCCAGCAGCTTAGCCCAAAGCACAGATACGCAGTATTTT.

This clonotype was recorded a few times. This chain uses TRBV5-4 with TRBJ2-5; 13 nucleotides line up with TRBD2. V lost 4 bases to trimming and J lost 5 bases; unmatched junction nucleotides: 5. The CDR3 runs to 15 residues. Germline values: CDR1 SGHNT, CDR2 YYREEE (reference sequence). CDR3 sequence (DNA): TGTGCCAGCAGCAGGACTAGCGGGAGAATGGAGACCCAGTACTTC. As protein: CASSRTSGRMETQYF.

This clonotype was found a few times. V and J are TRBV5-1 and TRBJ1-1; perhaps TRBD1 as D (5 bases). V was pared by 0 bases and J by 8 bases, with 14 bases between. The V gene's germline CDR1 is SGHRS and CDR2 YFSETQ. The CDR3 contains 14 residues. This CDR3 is CASSLDGTPGEAFF. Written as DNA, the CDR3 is TGCGCCAGCAGCTTGGACGGGACTCCGGGAGAAGCTTTCTTT.

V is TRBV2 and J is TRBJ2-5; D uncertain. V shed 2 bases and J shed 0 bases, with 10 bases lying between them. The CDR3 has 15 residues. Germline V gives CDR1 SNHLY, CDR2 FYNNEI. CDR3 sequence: CASSEYRLDQETQYF. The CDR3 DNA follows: TGTGCCAGCAGTGAATACCGGCTAGACCAAGAGACCCAGTACTTC.

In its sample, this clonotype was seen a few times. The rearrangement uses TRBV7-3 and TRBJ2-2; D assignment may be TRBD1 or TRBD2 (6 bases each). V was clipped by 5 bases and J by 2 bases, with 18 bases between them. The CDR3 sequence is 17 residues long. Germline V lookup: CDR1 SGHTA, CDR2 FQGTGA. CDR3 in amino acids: CASSPYGRTVNTGELFF. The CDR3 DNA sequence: TGTGCCAGCAGCCCGTATGGGAGGACAGTCAACACCGGGGAGCTGTTTTTT.

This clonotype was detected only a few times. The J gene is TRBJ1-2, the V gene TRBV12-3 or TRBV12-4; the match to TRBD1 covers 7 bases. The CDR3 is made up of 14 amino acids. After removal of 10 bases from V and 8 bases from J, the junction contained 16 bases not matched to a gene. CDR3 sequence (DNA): TGTGCCATCTCGAACAGGGGCGGGTCTCTGGGCTACACCTTC. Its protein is CAISNRGGSLGYTF.

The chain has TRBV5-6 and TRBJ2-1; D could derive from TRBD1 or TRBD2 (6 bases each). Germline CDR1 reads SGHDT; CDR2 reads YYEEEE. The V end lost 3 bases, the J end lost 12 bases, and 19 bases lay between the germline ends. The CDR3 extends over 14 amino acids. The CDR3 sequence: CASSWKGGPKRQFF. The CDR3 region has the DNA TGTGCCAGCAGCTGGAAGGGGGGCCCTAAGAGGCAGTTCTTC.

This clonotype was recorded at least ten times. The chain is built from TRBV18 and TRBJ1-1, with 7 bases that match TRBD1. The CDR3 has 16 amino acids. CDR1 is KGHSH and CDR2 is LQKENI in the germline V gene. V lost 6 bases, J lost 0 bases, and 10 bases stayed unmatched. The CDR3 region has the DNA TGTGCCAGCTCGCCCTCCGCTCAGGGGGTGAACACTGAAGCTTTCTTT. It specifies CASSPSAQGVNTEAFF. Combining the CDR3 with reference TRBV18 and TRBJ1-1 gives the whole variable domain NAGVMQNPRHLVRRRGQEARLRCSPMKGHSHVYWYRQLPEEGLKFMVYLQKENIIDESGMPKERFSAEFPKEGPSILRIQQVVRGDSAAYFCASSPSAQGVNTEAFFGQGTRLTVV.

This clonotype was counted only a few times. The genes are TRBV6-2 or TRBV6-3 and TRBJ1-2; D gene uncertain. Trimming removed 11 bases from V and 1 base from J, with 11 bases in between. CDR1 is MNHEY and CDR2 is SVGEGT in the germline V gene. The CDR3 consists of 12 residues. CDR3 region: CAGGTINYGYTF. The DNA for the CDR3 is TGTGCCGGAGGAACGATTAACTATGGCTACACCTTC.

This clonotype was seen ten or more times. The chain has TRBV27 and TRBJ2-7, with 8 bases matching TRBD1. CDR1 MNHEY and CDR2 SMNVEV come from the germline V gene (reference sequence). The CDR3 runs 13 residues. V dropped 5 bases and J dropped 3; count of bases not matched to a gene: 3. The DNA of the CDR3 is TGTGCCAGCAGTATGACAGGGGACTACGAGCAGTACTTC. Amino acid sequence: CASSMTGDYEQYF.